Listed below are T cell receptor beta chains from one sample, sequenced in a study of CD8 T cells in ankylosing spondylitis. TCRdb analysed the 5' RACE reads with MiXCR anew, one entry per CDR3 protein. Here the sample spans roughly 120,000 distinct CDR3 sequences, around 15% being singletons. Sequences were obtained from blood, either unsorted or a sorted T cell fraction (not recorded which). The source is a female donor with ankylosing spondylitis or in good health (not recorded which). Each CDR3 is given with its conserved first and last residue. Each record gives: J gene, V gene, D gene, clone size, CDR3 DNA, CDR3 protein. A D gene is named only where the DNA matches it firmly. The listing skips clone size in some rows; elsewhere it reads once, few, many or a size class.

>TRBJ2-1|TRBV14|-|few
TGTGCCAGCAGCCAAGTTATCTCCTACAATGAGCAGTTCTTC
CASSQVISYNEQFF
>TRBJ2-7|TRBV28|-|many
TGTGCCAGCAGTCCCCGAGGGGCCGGCTCCTACGAGCAGTACTTC
CASSPRGAGSYEQYF
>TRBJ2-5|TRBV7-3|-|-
TGTGCCAGCAGCTTAGAAAAGGCGGGGACCCAGTACTTC
CASSLEKAGTQYF
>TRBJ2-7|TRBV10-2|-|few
TGCGCCAGCAGTGAGCGCGGGGCCGGTTTCGAGCAGTACTTC
CASSERGAGFEQYF
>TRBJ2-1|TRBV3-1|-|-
TGTGCCAGCAGCCAAGAGGGTGCCAGTGGTGAGCAGTTCTTC
CASSQEGASGEQFF
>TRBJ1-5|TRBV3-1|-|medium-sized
TGTGCCAGCAGCCAAGATTACGGGAAGGGAATCAGCAATCAGCCCCAGCATTTT
CASSQDYGKGISNQPQHF
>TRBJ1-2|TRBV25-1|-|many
TGTGCCAGCAGTGAACACTACTATGGCTACACCTTC
CASSEHYYGYTF
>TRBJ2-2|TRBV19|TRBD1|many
TGTGCCAGTAGTATAGATCTTTCAGGGGGCCCGTCCGGGGAGCTGTTTTTT
CASSIDLSGGPSGELFF
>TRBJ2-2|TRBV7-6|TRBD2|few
TGTGCCAGCAGCAAAACTAGACCGGGACTAGCGGCTACCGGGGAGCTGTTTTTT
CASSKTRPGLAATGELFF
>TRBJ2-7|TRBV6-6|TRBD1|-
TGTGCCAGCAGTCAAAGACAGGGCTACGAGCAGTACTTC
CASSQRQGYEQYF
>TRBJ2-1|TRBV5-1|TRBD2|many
TGCGCCAGCAGCGTAGGGACTAGCGGGTACAATGAGCAGTTCTTC
CASSVGTSGYNEQFF
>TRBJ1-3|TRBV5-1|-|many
TGCGCCAGCAGCTTGTATACCTCTGGAAACACCATATATTTT
CASSLYTSGNTIYF
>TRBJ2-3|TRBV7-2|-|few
TGTGCCAGCAGCCTCCATGGGGATACGCAGTATTTT
CASSLHGDTQYF
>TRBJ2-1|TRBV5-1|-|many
TGCGCCAGCAGCTTTCTACGGGACCCCTTC
CASSFLRDPF
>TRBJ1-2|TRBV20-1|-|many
TGCAGTGCTACCGCACCAGAAGGAGGGGGCTATGGCTACACCTTC
CSATAPEGGGYGYTF
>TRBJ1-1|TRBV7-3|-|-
TGTGCCAGCAGCTTAGGGGCGTTGGACACTGAAGCTTTCTTT
CASSLGALDTEAFF
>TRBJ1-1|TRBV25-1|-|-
TGTGCCAGCAGTGGGGGGGGCGCGAACACTGAAGCTTTCTTT
CASSGGGANTEAFF
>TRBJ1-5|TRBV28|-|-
TGTGCCAGCAGTTTGGCGACGGGCAATCAGCCCCAGCATTTT
CASSLATGNQPQHF
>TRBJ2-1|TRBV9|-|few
TGTGCCAGCAGCGTAGGAGATAGAGGACGAGGCTCCTACAATGAGCAGTTCTTC
CASSVGDRGRGSYNEQFF